This T cell receptor (beta chain) was obtained from a study of blood T cell repertoires in COVID-19. TCRdb's copy holds only in-frame clones and misses some; the assay was immunoSEQ multiplex PCR. The profile shows 150,000 to 200,000 clones, around 83% of them singletons. CDR1 SGHAT and CDR2 FQNNGV come from the germline V gene. The CDR3 is 15 residues long. The V segment lost 1 base and the J segment 8 bases; nucleotides outside the gene matches: 5. This TCR was sampled from a man aged 65 to 85 who had recovered from COVID-19. J is TRBJ2-1 and V is TRBV11-2, with 10 bases fitting TRBD1. The material sequenced was peripheral blood. The CDR3 spells CASSLVGDRGYEQFF. CDR3 nucleotide sequence: TGTGCCAGCAGCTTAGTGGGGGACAGGGGCTATGAGCAGTTCTTC.